The sequence of this T cell receptor beta chain was determined in a study of cytotoxic CD8 clonotypes in ibrutinib-treated CLL. To note about this clone: Its ends do not fully match the called genes, so a read error is possible.

Sequencing was performed with immunoSEQ multiplex PCR; in TCRdb, only in-frame clones are kept and a portion is missing. The table lists 200,000 to 250,000 clones, roughly three quarters of them singletons, with around 10% in the top ten. Sequencing was performed on PBMCs, taken after 12 months of ibrutinib treatment. The sequence was collected from a human donor with chronic lymphocytic leukemia.

CDR3 protein: CASRLAGASSGELFF. In DNA form, the CDR3 reads TGTGCTAGCAGGCTAGCGGGGGCCTCCTCCGGGGAGCTGTTTTTT. V is TRBV7-7 and J is TRBJ2-2; 10 positions match TRBD2. Germline V gives CDR1 SSHAT, CDR2 FNYEAQ (reference sequence). The CDR3 consists of 15 residues.